One TCR beta chain is described in this entry. Its specificity is not known. These data come from a study of vaccination and CD4 T cells after COVID-19. Researchers used the Oncomine TCR Beta short-read assay to sequence DNA from cultured CD4+ T cells. TCRdb fed the PCR reads into MiXCR, producing one record per CDR3 protein. Of about 15,000 distinct CDR3 sequences listed, about 73% are singletons. Treatment given: roughly 10-day PBMC culture with coronavirus spike peptide pools or control peptides (ViraFEST assay). This CDR3 is built from 15 residues. Between the trimmed V and J ends, which lost 0 bases and 0 bases, there was a span of 8 bases. Germline V gene sequence: CDR1 SGHAT, CDR2 FQNNGV.

Input material: CD4+ T cells from blood, cultured in vitro. This TCR was sampled from a human donor who had recovered from COVID-19. This sequence joins TRBV11-2 and TRBJ1-1; no reliable D call. The CDR3 loop is CASSLDLAVNTEAFF. The CDR3 region has the DNA TGTGCCAGCAGCTTAGATCTAGCCGTGAACACTGAAGCTTTCTTT.